The rows below give T cell receptor beta chains drawn from one sample of a study of identical twins. TCRdb used MiXCR to reprocess the 5' RACE reads, holding one entry per CDR3 protein. The table records 250,000 or so distinct CDR3 sequences, about an eighth of them present only once. These sequences were also reported in another study, on yellow fever vaccine responses in identical twins.

Sequenced material: memory (CD45RO+) T cells sorted from blood. These TCRs come from a woman between 18 and 30 years old in good health. CDR3s include the opening cysteine and the closing phenylalanine or tryptophan. The order of the fields is J gene, V gene, D gene, clone size, CDR3 protein, CDR3 DNA. The D gene is left open where the match is weak. Size values are once, few and many counts, or a class for expanded clones, and some rows have none.

TRBJ2-7,TRBV6-2/TRBV6-3,TRBD2,.,CASWGIAGRNEQYF,TGTGCCAGCTGGGGGATAGCGGGACGCAACGAGCAGTACTTC
TRBJ1-5,TRBV29-1,TRBD1,many,CSDPGTGTINQPQHF,TGCAGCGATCCCGGGACAGGAACTATCAATCAGCCCCAGCATTTT
TRBJ1-1,TRBV7-2,TRBD1,many,CASSSQGMNTEAFF,TGTGCCAGCAGCTCACAGGGGATGAACACTGAAGCTTTCTTT
TRBJ2-1,TRBV28,.,many,CASREYGTSQFF,TGTGCCAGCAGAGAATACGGGACTTCACAGTTCTTC
TRBJ2-2,TRBV5-1,TRBD2,few,CASSDVVKWSSGANTGELFF,TGCGCCAGCTCCGATGTGGTTAAATGGTCTAGCGGAGCTAACACCGGGGAGCTGTTTTTT
TRBJ2-1,TRBV2,TRBD2,.,CASRETSGGYNEQFF,TGTGCCAGCAGGGAGACTAGCGGGGGGTACAATGAGCAGTTCTTC
TRBJ2-1,TRBV5-1,.,many,CASSLASILANEQFF,TGCGCCAGCAGCTTGGCTAGTATCTTGGCCAATGAGCAGTTCTTC
TRBJ2-1,TRBV20-1,.,.,CSARGMIWGNEQFF,TGCAGTGCTAGAGGGATGATTTGGGGGAATGAGCAGTTCTTC
TRBJ1-1,TRBV14,TRBD1,.,CASTRDSVNTEAFF,TGTGCCAGCACCCGGGACAGCGTGAACACTGAAGCTTTCTTT
TRBJ2-7,TRBV27,.,few,CASSLSSSGHEQYF,TGTGCCAGCAGTTTATCGTCGTCCGGGCACGAGCAGTACTTC
TRBJ2-1,TRBV3-1,.,few,CASSQDFTGEQFF,TGTGCCAGCAGCCAAGATTTTACCGGTGAGCAGTTCTTC
TRBJ2-7,TRBV11-1,.,few,CASSPGRPGVNEQYF,TGTGCCAGCAGCCCAGGCCGGCCAGGGGTGAACGAGCAGTACTTC
TRBJ2-1,TRBV5-5,.,many,CASSLAVLGNEQFF,TGTGCCAGCAGCTTGGCGGTTTTGGGCAATGAGCAGTTCTTC
TRBJ2-1,TRBV10-3,.,few,CAISELQSSYNEQFF,TGTGCCATCAGTGAACTCCAGAGCTCCTACAATGAGCAGTTCTTC
TRBJ2-5,TRBV5-4,TRBD2,.,CASSKILSGGAGETQYF,TGTGCCAGCAGCAAGATTCTGAGCGGGGGGGCTGGGGAGACCCAGTACTTC
TRBJ1-1,TRBV7-2,.,few,CASSFDSMNTEAFF,TGTGCCAGCAGCTTCGACAGCATGAACACTGAAGCTTTCTTT
TRBJ2-3,TRBV20-1,.,few,CSAMTVLTDTQYF,TGCAGTGCTATGACGGTTCTCACAGATACGCAGTATTTT